Shown below are 17 T cell receptor beta chains from a single sample sequenced in a study of shared clonotypes between healthy human individuals. Profiled with immunoSEQ multiplex PCR; TCRdb holds only in-frame clones, not every one. Here the sample spans about 680,000 clones, 55% to 75% being singletons. Source material: memory CD4+ T cells sorted from blood. Subset reported: CD45RA-negative fraction. The receptors derive from a woman in her 30s in good health.

This clone was recorded a few times. The chain links TRBV6-1 to TRBJ1-2; TRBD1 is a possible D gene (5 bases). The CDR3 consists of 13 residues. V was pared by 2 bases and J by 6 bases, with 10 bases between. Looked up from germline, CDR1 is MNHNS and CDR2 is SASEGT. The CDR3 protein is CASSELGGDGYTF. The DNA of the CDR3 is TGTGCCAGCAGTGAACTGGGGGGGGATGGCTACACCTTC.

Details on this clone: At the DNA level, this CDR3 is encoded by other sequences in the same sample as well. The CDR3 DNA reads TGTGCCAGCAGCTTTAGCAGTGTATACAATGAGCAGTTCTTC. Residues: CASSFSSVYNEQFF. The genes are TRBV7-2 and TRBJ2-1; D unresolved. The CDR3 runs 14 residues. V was trimmed by 3 bases and J by 4 bases, leaving 10 bases between them. Germline V gene sequence: CDR1 SGHTA, CDR2 FQGNSA. Variable domain in full (rest from reference TRBV7-2 and TRBJ2-1): GAGVSQSPSNKVTEKGKDVELRCDPISGHTALYWYRQSLGQGLEFLIYFQGNSAPDKSGLPSDRFSAERTGGSVSTLTIQRTQQEDSAVYLCASSFSSVYNEQFFGPGTRLTVL.

This chain links TRBV7-9 with TRBJ2-3; a weak D match, TRBD1 (7 bases). The CDR3 runs 15 residues. The V and J ends lost 5 bases and 0 bases respectively, with 12 bases between them. In germline, CDR1 is SEHNR, CDR2 FQNEAQ (reference sequence). The CDR3 DNA reads as TGTGCCAGCAGCCCAGGGGGGACGAGCACAGATACGCAGTATTTT. It codes for CASSPGGTSTDTQYF. Complete variable domain (other parts from reference TRBV7-9 and TRBJ2-3): DTGVSQNPRHKITKRGQNVTFRCDPISEHNRLYWYRQTLGQGPEFLTYFQNEAQLEKSRLLSDRFSAERPKGSFSTLEIQRTEQGDSAMYLCASSPGGTSTDTQYFGPGTRLTVL.

The chain combines TRBV29-1 with TRBJ2-7; 7 bases are a match to TRBD1. Germline CDR1 SQVTM, CDR2 ANQGSEA. This CDR3 is 13 amino acids long. Germline trimming cut 3 bases from V and 2 bases from J; bases unmatched to any gene: 4. DNA of the CDR3: TGCAGCGTTGATGGTGACAGGGCCTACGAGCAGTACTTC. Translation gives CSVDGDRAYEQYF.

This chain joins TRBV6-1 and TRBJ1-4; the D is unclear. The CDR3 has 13 amino acids. In germline, CDR1 is MNHNS, CDR2 SASEGT. V gave up 2 bases and J gave up 8 bases, with 9 bases separating them. DNA for the CDR3: TGTGCCAGCAGTGAACGGGCTGAGGAAAAACTGTTTTTT. Its translation is CASSERAEEKLFF.

The CDR3 here is CASSLFKDNYGYTF. The CDR3 DNA reads as TGTGCCAGCAGTTTATTCAAGGATAACTATGGCTACACCTTC. V usage is TRBV27 and J usage is TRBJ1-2; D is uncertain. The CDR3 runs to 14 residues. V lost 1 base and J lost 1, with 7 bases in between. Germline V gives CDR1 MNHEY, CDR2 SMNVEV (reference sequence).

The chain links TRBV19 to TRBJ1-4, with a possible D match to TRBD1 (5 bases). This CDR3 is 15 amino acids long. Per germline, CDR1 LNHDA and CDR2 SQIVND (reference sequence). Trimming pared 3 bases from V and 7 bases from J, leaving 15 bases between. The CDR3, as DNA: TGTGCCAGTAGTATTGGAGGGGCCTGGGGTGAAAAACTGTTTTTT. It specifies CASSIGGAWGEKLFF.

The rearrangement links TRBV5-4 to TRBJ2-6; the D gene is possibly TRBD2 (5 bases). The V gene lost 2 bases and the J gene lost 0 bases, with 12 bases spanning the gap. Germline V gene sequence: CDR1 SGHNT, CDR2 YYREEE (reference sequence). The CDR3 has 17 amino acids. The CDR3 coding sequence is TGTGCCAGCAGCTTTGGGAGTACTTTCTCTGGGGCCAACGTCCTGACTTTC. It codes for CASSFGSTFSGANVLTF.

The chain couples TRBV7-7 to TRBJ2-5; maybe TRBD2 (5 bases). The CDR3 runs to 14 residues. V was cut by 4 bases and J by 4 bases, with 13 bases left in between. Looked up from germline, CDR1 is SSHAT and CDR2 is FNYEAQ (reference sequence). For the CDR3, the DNA is TGTGCCAGCAGCTCCCGGGGTCTCTTAGAGACCCAGTACTTC. It specifies CASSSRGLLETQYF.

This clone has just a few counts. A much larger clone sits a single nucleotide away, making a read error possible. This same CDR3 is encoded by further DNA sequences in the sample. This chain joins TRBV5-1 and TRBJ2-1, with TRBD2 identical over 11 bases. Germline V lookup: CDR1 SGHRS, CDR2 YFSETQ. V lost 1 base and J lost 4; bases outside the gene matches: 1. The CDR3 is made up of 15 amino acids. The CDR3 DNA reads TGCGCCAGCAGCTTGTCTAGCGGGGGGTACAATGAGCAGTTCTTC. As protein: CASSLSSGGYNEQFF.

V gene TRBV11-2 combines with J gene TRBJ2-5; D unresolved. Germline values: CDR1 SGHAT, CDR2 FQNNGV. This CDR3 has 14 residues. Trimming left V 2 bases short and J 5 bases short, with 12 bases between. CDR3 residues: CASSLRSVVETQYF. The CDR3 region has the DNA TGTGCCAGCAGCTTACGTTCTGTAGTGGAGACCCAGTACTTC.

The genes are TRBV5-1 and TRBJ2-1; 10 bases align to TRBD1. V gave up 2 bases and J gave up 8 bases; unmatched junction bases: 4. Germline assignment: CDR1 SGHRS and CDR2 YFSETQ. The CDR3 consists of 14 residues. CDR3 nucleotides: TGCGCCAGCAGCTTCCGGGACAGGGGTCATGAGCAGTTCTTC. Translated, it gives CASSFRDRGHEQFF. The full variable domain, with the rest looked up from reference TRBV5-1 and TRBJ2-1, is KAGVTQTPRYLIKTRGQQVTLSCSPISGHRSVSWYQQTPGQGLQFLFEYFSETQRNKGNFPGRFSGRQFSNSRSEMNVSTLELGDSALYLCASSFRDRGHEQFFGPGTRLTVL.

In its sample, this clone was seen once. The rearrangement joins TRBV15 to TRBJ2-3, with 8 bases aligning to TRBD2. V dropped 1 base and J dropped 4; count of bases not matched to a gene: 1. CDR3 length: 14 residues. Per germline, CDR1 LNHNV and CDR2 YYDKDF (reference sequence). CDR3 in amino acids: CATSRAREADTQYF. In nucleotides, the CDR3 is TGTGCCACCAGCAGAGCGCGGGAGGCAGATACGCAGTATTTT.

About this clone itself: Other nucleotide sequences from this sample produce the same CDR3. The V call is TRBV19, the J call TRBJ1-1, with 8 bases matching TRBD1. The CDR3 length is 14 residues. Germline V gives CDR1 LNHDA, CDR2 SQIVND (reference sequence). The V and J ends lost 3 bases and 5 bases, in that order; junction bases with no gene match: 5. The CDR3 reads CASSIQGAGTEAFF. The CDR3 DNA follows: TGTGCCAGTAGTATCCAGGGGGCAGGTACTGAAGCTTTCTTT.

The chain is built from TRBV28 and TRBJ2-2; possibly TRBD1 for D (6 bases). With 5 bases removed from V and 3 bases from J, the gap between germline ends came to 16 bases. CDR3 size: 16 residues. Germline CDR1 reads MDHEN; CDR2 reads SYDVKM. The CDR3 spells CASSNSGHGYTGELFF. The CDR3 bases are TGTGCCAGCAGTAATTCGGGACATGGGTACACCGGGGAGCTGTTTTTT.

CDR3 residues: CAISATTSANSYEQYF. DNA for the CDR3: TGTGCCATCAGTGCGACGACTAGCGCAAACTCCTACGAGCAGTACTTC. V is TRBV10-3 and J is TRBJ2-7, with 8 bases fitting TRBD2. The CDR3 contains 16 residues. Trimming took 4 bases from V and 0 from J; bases not matched to a gene: 8. The germline V gene encodes CDR1 ENHRY and CDR2 SYGVKD.

As regards this clone: Other nucleotide sequences in the sample specify the same CDR3. The chain combines TRBV29-1 with TRBJ2-7, with D perhaps matching TRBD2 (6 bases). This CDR3 is built from 12 residues. The germline V gene encodes CDR1 SQVTM and CDR2 ANQGSEA. V lost 4 bases and J 0 bases, leaving 7 bases between the germline ends. CDR3 DNA: TGCAGCGTTGCCGGGGGCTCCTACGAGCAGTACTTC. This encodes CSVAGGSYEQYF.